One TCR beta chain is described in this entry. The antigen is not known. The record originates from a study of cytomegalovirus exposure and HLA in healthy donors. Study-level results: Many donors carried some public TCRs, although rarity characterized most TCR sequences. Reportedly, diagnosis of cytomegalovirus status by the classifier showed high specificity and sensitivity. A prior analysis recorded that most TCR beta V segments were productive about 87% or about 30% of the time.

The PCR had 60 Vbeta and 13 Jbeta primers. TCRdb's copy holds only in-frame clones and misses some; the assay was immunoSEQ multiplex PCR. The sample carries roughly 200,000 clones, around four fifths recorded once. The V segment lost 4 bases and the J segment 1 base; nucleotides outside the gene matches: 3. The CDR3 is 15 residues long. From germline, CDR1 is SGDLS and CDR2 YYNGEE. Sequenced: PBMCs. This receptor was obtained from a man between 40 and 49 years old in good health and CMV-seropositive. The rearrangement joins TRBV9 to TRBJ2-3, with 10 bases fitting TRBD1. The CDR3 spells CASSIGTGGTDTQYF. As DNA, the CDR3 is TGTGCCAGCAGCATTGGGACAGGGGGCACAGATACGCAGTATTTT. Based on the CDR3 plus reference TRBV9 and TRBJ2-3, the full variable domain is DSGVTQTPKHLITATGQRVTLRCSPRSGDLSVYWYQQSLDQGLQFLIQYYNGEERAKGNILERFSAQQFPDLHSELNLSSLELGDSALYFCASSIGTGGTDTQYFGPGTRLTVL.